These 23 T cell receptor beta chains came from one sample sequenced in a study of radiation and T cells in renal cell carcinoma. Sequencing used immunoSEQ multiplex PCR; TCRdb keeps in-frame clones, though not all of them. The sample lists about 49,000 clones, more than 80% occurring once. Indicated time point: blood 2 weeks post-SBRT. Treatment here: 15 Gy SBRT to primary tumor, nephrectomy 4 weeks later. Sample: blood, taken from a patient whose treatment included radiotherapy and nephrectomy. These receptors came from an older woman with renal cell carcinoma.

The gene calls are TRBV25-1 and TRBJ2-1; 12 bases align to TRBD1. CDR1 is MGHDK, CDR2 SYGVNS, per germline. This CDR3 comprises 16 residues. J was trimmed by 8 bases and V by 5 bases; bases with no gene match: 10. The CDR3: CASSPTGTGGFDEQFF. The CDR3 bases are TGTGCCAGCAGTCCCACCGGGACAGGGGGCTTCGATGAGCAGTTCTTC.

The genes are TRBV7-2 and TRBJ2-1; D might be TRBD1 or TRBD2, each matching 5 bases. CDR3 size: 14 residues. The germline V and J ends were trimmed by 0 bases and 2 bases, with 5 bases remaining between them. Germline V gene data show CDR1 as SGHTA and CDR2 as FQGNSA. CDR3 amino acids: CASSLAGAYNEQFF. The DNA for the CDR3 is TGTGCCAGCAGCTTAGCGGGGGCCTACAATGAGCAGTTCTTC.

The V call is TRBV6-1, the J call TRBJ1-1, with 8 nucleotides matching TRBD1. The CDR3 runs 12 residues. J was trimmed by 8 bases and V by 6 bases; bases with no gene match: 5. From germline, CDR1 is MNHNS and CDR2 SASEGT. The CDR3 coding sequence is TGTGCCAGCAGCTTAGGGGACAGGGAAGCTTTCTTT. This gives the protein CASSLGDREAFF.

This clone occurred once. Here the CDR3 reads CAIRPDRGPEAFF. In nucleotides, the CDR3 is TGTGCCATCAGACCGGACAGGGGGCCTGAAGCTTTCTTT. The rearrangement joins TRBV10-3 to TRBJ1-1, with 11 bases aligning to TRBD1. From germline, CDR1 is ENHRY and CDR2 SYGVKD. The CDR3 has 13 residues. The junction had 3 bases not matched to a gene; V was cut back by 6 bases and J by 6 bases.

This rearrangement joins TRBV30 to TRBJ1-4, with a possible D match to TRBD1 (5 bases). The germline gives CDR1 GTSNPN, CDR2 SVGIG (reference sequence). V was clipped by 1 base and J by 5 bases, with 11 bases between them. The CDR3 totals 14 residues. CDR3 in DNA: TGTGCCTGGAGTGCGGGGGACTTAAATGAAAAACTGTTTTTT. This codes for CAWSAGDLNEKLFF. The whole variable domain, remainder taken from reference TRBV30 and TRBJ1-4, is SQTIHQWPATLVQPVGSPLSLECTVEGTSNPNLYWYRQAAGRGLQLLFYSVGIGQISSEVPQNLSASRPQDRQFILSSKKLLLSDSGFYLCAWSAGDLNEKLFFGSGTQLSVL.

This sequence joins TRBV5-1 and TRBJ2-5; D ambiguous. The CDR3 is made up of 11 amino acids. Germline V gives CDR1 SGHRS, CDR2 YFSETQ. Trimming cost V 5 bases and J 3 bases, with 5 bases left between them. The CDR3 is CASRYEETQYF. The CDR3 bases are TGCGCCAGCAGATATGAAGAGACCCAGTACTTC.

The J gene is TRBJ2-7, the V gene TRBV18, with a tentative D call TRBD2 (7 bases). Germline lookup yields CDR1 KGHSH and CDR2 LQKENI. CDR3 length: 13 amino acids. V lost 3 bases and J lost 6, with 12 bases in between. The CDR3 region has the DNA TGTGCCAGCTCACCGGGGGGGCTCCGCGAGCAGTACTTC. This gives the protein CASSPGGLREQYF.

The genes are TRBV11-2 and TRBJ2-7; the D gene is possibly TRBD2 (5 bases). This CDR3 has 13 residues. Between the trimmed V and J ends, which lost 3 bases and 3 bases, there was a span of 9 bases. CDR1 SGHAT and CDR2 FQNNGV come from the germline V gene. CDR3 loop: CASSLDSIYEQYF. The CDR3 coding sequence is TGTGCCAGCAGCTTGGACTCCATCTACGAGCAGTACTTC.

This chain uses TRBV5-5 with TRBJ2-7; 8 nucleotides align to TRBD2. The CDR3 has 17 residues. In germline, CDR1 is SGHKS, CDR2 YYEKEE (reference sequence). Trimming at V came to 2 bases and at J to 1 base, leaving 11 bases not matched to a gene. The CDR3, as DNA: TGTGCCAGCAGCTTTTTAACTTTCGGGAGGGAGTCCTACGAGCAGTACTTC. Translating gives CASSFLTFGRESYEQYF.

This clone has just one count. CDR3 nucleotide sequence: TGTGCCAGCAGCTGGGGGCAGGGGGAGACCCAGTACTTC. It specifies CASSWGQGETQYF. The chain combines TRBV5-6 with TRBJ2-5; possibly TRBD1 for D (6 bases). The germline V gene encodes CDR1 SGHDT and CDR2 YYEEEE. V shed 3 bases and J shed 5 bases, with 11 bases lying between them. The CDR3 extends over 13 amino acids.

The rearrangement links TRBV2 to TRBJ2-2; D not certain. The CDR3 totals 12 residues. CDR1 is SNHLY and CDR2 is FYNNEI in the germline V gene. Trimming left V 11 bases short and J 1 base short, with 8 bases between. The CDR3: CAGSLNTGELFF. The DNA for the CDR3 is TGTGCCGGGTCATTGAACACCGGGGAGCTGTTTTTT.

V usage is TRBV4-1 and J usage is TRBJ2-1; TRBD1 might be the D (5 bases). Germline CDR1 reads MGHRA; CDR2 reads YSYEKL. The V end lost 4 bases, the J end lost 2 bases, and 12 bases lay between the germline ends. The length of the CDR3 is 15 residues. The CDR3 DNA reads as TGCGCCAGCAGCCCGACGACAGCCCCCTACAATGAGCAGTTCTTC. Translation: CASSPTTAPYNEQFF.

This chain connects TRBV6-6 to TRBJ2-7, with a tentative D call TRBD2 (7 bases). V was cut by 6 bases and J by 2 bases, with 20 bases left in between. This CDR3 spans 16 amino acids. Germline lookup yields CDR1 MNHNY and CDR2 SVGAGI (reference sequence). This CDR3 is CASRTRRGGETYEQYF. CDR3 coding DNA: TGTGCCAGCAGAACGAGGAGGGGGGGCGAGACCTACGAGCAGTACTTC.

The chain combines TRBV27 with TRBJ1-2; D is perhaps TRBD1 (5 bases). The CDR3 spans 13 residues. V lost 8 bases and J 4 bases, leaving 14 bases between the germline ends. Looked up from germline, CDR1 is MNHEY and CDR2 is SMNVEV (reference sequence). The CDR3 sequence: CASHSGTGYGYTF. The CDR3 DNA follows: TGTGCCAGCCACTCCGGGACGGGCTATGGCTACACCTTC.

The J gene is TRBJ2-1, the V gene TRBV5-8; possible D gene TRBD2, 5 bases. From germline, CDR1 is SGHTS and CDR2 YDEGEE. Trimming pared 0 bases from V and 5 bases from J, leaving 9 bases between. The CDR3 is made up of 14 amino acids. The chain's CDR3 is CASSLGGMDNEQFF. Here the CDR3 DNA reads TGTGCCAGCAGCTTGGGAGGGATGGACAATGAGCAGTTCTTC.

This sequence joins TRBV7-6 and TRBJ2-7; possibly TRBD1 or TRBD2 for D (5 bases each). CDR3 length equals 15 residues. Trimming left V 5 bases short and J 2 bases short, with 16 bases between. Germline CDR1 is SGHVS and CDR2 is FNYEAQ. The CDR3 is CASSPGTLGTYEQYF. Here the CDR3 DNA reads TGTGCCAGCAGCCCAGGGACCCTAGGTACCTACGAGCAGTACTTC. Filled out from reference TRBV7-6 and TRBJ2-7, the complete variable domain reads GAGVSQSPRYKVTKRGQDVALRCDPISGHVSLYWYRQALGQGPEFLTYFNYEAQQDKSGLPNDRFSAERPEGSISTLTIQRTEQRDSAMYRCASSPGTLGTYEQYFGPGTRLTVT.

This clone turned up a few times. CDR3 coding DNA: TGCGCCAGCAGCACCGGACTAGCGGGGAGCTCCTACAATGAGCAGTTCTTC. Residues: CASSTGLAGSSYNEQFF. The rearrangement links TRBV5-1 to TRBJ2-1; 12 nucleotides line up with TRBD2. V gave up 4 bases and J gave up 0 bases; unmatched junction bases: 5. CDR3 length: 17 residues. Germline loops: CDR1 SGHRS, CDR2 YFSETQ.

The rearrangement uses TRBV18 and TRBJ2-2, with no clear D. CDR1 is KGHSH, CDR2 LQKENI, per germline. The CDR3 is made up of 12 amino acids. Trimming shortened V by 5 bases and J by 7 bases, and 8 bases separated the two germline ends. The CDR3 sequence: CASSTFGGELFF. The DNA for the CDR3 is TGTGCCAGCTCAACGTTTGGCGGGGAGCTGTTTTTT.

CDR3 amino acids: CASSSPTPRPRNQPQHF. The CDR3 coding sequence is TGCGCCAGCAGCTCGCCCACCCCCAGACCGCGCAATCAGCCCCAGCATTTT. The chain uses TRBV5-1 and TRBJ1-5; D is ambiguous. This CDR3 comprises 17 residues. V was pared by 3 bases and J by 2 bases, with 18 bases between. Germline lookup yields CDR1 SGHRS and CDR2 YFSETQ.

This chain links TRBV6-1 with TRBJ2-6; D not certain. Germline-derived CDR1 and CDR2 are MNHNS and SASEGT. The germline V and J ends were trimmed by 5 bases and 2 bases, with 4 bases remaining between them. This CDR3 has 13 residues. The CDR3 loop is CASSKPGANVLTF. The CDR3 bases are TGTGCCAGCAGTAAGCCTGGGGCCAACGTCCTGACTTTC.

The DNA for the CDR3 is TGTGCCAGCAGCTATGGGGCCAACGTCCTGACTTTC. Its translation is CASSYGANVLTF. This rearrangement joins TRBV7-8 to TRBJ2-6; no definite D call. CDR3 size: 12 residues. From germline, CDR1 is SGHVS and CDR2 FQNEAQ. V dropped 4 bases and J dropped 3 bases, with 1 base sitting between them.

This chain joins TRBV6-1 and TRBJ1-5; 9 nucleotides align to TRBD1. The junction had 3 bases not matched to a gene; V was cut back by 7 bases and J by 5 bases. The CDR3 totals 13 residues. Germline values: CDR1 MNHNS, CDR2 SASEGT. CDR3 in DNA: TGTGCCAGCACGGGACAGGGCGATCAGCCCCAGCATTTT. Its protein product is CASTGQGDQPQHF.

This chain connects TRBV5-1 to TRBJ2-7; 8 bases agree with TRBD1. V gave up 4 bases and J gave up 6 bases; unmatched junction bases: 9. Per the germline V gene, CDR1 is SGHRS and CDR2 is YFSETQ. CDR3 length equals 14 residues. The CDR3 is CASSRDRGKGEQYF. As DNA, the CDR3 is TGCGCCAGCAGCCGTGACAGGGGAAAGGGCGAGCAGTACTTC.